These 27 T cell receptor beta chains were sequenced from one sample in a study of T cells after yellow fever vaccination. MiXCR, run by TCRdb on the 5' RACE reads, gives a single entry per CDR3 protein. The data hold 350,000 to 450,000 distinct CDR3 sequences, with roughly a sixth observed a single time. Sequenced here: PBMCs, sampled before the yellow fever booster vaccination. Every receptor here comes from a young man who received the YFV17D yellow fever vaccine.

This clonotype was recorded a few times. V and J are TRBV12-3 or TRBV12-4 and TRBJ1-5; D not resolved. V lost 2 bases and J lost 4, with 6 bases in between. The CDR3 length is 13 residues. As DNA, the CDR3 is TGTGCCAGCAGTTTATCTGTAAATCAGCCCCAGCATTTT. Its translation is CASSLSVNQPQHF.

The chain recombines TRBV7-9 with TRBJ1-5; 10 bases match TRBD1. V dropped 5 bases and J dropped 4; count of bases not matched to a gene: 8. Looked up from germline, CDR1 is SEHNR and CDR2 is FQNEAQ (reference sequence). This CDR3 is 16 amino acids long. The CDR3 nucleotides read TGTGCCAGCAGCGGAGACCGGGACAGGGGAAATCAGCCCCAGCATTTT. Protein: CASSGDRDRGNQPQHF.

The CDR3 DNA reads as TGTGCCAGCTCCCCGGGACAGGTTAGCCACGAGCAGTACTTC. Protein: CASSPGQVSHEQYF. The rearrangement links TRBV18 to TRBJ2-7; 8 bases match TRBD1. Trimming cost V 6 bases and J 5 bases; bases outside gene matches: 9. This CDR3 contains 14 residues. Germline CDR1 is KGHSH and CDR2 is LQKENI.

The chain has TRBV5-1 and TRBJ2-5; D perhaps matches TRBD1 (5 bases). V lost 5 bases and J lost 4, with 12 bases in between. CDR3 size: 13 residues. Per germline, CDR1 SGHRS and CDR2 YFSETQ. The CDR3 DNA reads as TGCGCCAGCAGTTCCAGGGTAGGAGAGACCCAGTACTTC. Protein product: CASSSRVGETQYF.

This clonotype has just a few counts. The chain joins TRBV6-5 to TRBJ2-5; D gene ambiguous. The CDR3 is 13 residues long. V lost 5 bases and J 7 bases, leaving 14 bases between the germline ends. CDR1 is MNHEY and CDR2 is SVGAGI in the germline V gene. This chain's CDR3 is CASSPAFAGTQYF. The CDR3 region has the DNA TGTGCCAGCAGTCCCGCGTTTGCCGGGACCCAGTACTTC.

The chain is built from TRBV18 and TRBJ2-7; 9 bases are shared with TRBD1. The germline CDR1 and CDR2 sequences are KGHSH and LQKENI. The V gene end was trimmed by 5 bases and the J gene end by 2 bases; junction bases not matched to a gene: 4. The CDR3 totals 14 residues. The CDR3 here is CASSNRGPPYEQYF. In nucleotides, the CDR3 is TGTGCCAGCTCAAACAGGGGGCCCCCCTACGAGCAGTACTTC. Using reference TRBV18 and TRBJ2-7 for the parts outside the CDR3, the full variable domain is NAGVMQNPRHLVRRRGQEARLRCSPMKGHSHVYWYRQLPEEGLKFMVYLQKENIIDESGMPKERFSAEFPKEGPSILRIQQVVRGDSAAYFCASSNRGPPYEQYFGPGTRLTVT.

The chain uses TRBV11-2 and TRBJ2-2; 8 nucleotides line up with TRBD1. This CDR3 has 14 residues. The V gene's germline CDR1 is SGHAT and CDR2 FQNNGV. J gave up 7 bases and V 5 bases, and 6 bases lay outside the gene matches. CDR3 sequence reads: CASSAWTGHGELFF. CDR3 in DNA: TGTGCCAGCAGCGCCTGGACAGGGCACGGGGAGCTGTTTTTT.

J is TRBJ2-3 and V is TRBV7-2; the D gene is possibly TRBD2 (6 bases). This CDR3 is 15 amino acids long. Trimming shortened V by 5 bases and J by 4 bases, and 16 bases separated the two germline ends. Germline assignment: CDR1 SGHTA and CDR2 FQGNSA. The CDR3 loop is CASSPSLVAADTQYF. CDR3 sequence (DNA): TGTGCCAGCAGCCCGAGCTTAGTAGCGGCAGATACGCAGTATTTT.

This clonotype was detected many times. The chain recombines TRBV6-5 with TRBJ2-7, with D hard to call. The CDR3 runs to 13 residues. Per germline, CDR1 MNHEY and CDR2 SVGAGI. V was shortened by 0 bases and J by 2 bases, with 5 bases between the two germline ends. CDR3: CASSYSTPYEQYF. The DNA of the CDR3 is TGTGCCAGCAGTTACTCAACCCCCTACGAGCAGTACTTC.

This clonotype has only a few counts. The V and J genes are TRBV20-1 and TRBJ2-1; TRBD1 agrees at 9 bases. Unmatched junction bases numbered 13, after V lost 5 bases and J lost 8 bases. Germline V lookup: CDR1 DFQATT, CDR2 SNEGSKA (reference sequence). The CDR3 runs 15 residues. The chain's CDR3 is CSADKGQGIGHEQFF. The CDR3 nucleotides read TGCAGTGCTGATAAGGGACAGGGAATTGGTCATGAGCAGTTCTTC.

This sequence joins TRBV11-2 and TRBJ2-2; possible D gene TRBD1, 5 bases. Trimming left V 7 bases short and J 4 bases short, with 13 bases between. Germline values: CDR1 SGHAT, CDR2 FQNNGV. The CDR3 extends over 14 amino acids. The CDR3 DNA reads TGTGCCAGCATCCAGGGCAGGACCACCGGGGAGCTGTTTTTT. Translated, it gives CASIQGRTTGELFF.

This clonotype was picked up a small number of times. The V call is TRBV6-5, the J call TRBJ1-3; D is ambiguous. The V and J ends lost 3 bases and 0 bases respectively, with 12 bases between them. CDR1 and CDR2 (germline): MNHEY, SVGAGI. The length of the CDR3 is 16 residues. The CDR3 DNA follows: TGTGCCAGCAGTTATGAACCTTACGTCTCTGGAAACACCATATATTTT. Translated, it gives CASSYEPYVSGNTIYF.

Only a few counts were recorded for this clonotype. DNA of the CDR3: TGTGCCAGCAGCCCGGGACACGCCGTGAAGGGCTACACCTTC. The encoded protein is CASSPGHAVKGYTF. The genes are TRBV12-3 or TRBV12-4 and TRBJ1-2, with D maybe TRBD1 (6 bases). The CDR3 loop spans 14 amino acids. V was shortened by 6 bases and J by 8 bases, with 19 bases between the two germline ends.

This clonotype was counted only a few times. The chain recombines TRBV6-5 with TRBJ1-2; TRBD1 is a possible D gene (5 bases). The CDR3 length is 13 residues. The V end lost 2 bases, the J end lost 4 bases, and 8 bases lay between the germline ends. From germline, CDR1 is MNHEY and CDR2 SVGAGI. In DNA, the CDR3 is TGTGCCAGCAGTTACGGGGCCCTCTATGGCTACACCTTC. Its translation: CASSYGALYGYTF.

This clonotype has only a few counts. This chain uses TRBV7-2 with TRBJ1-5; no clear D gene. V was trimmed by 5 bases and J by 5 bases, leaving 10 bases between them. Germline loops: CDR1 SGHTA, CDR2 FQGNSA. CDR3 size: 13 residues. CDR3: CASSPGPYQPQHF. CDR3 DNA: TGTGCCAGCAGCCCCGGACCGTATCAGCCCCAGCATTTT. The complete variable domain, with remaining parts taken from reference TRBV7-2 and TRBJ1-5, reads GAGVSQSPSNKVTEKGKDVELRCDPISGHTALYWYRQSLGQGLEFLIYFQGNSAPDKSGLPSDRFSAERTGGSVSTLTIQRTQQEDSAVYLCASSPGPYQPQHFGDGTRLSIL.

This clonotype was counted only a few times. V and J are TRBV12-3 or TRBV12-4 and TRBJ2-1; D is ambiguous. The CDR3 extends over 13 amino acids. V was pared by 1 base and J by 11 bases, with 12 bases between. CDR3 DNA: TGTGCCAGCAGTTTAGGGGCTTTCAAGAAGCAGTTCTTC. Protein sequence: CASSLGAFKKQFF.

The sample holds a few counts of this clonotype. The chain is built from TRBV7-9 and TRBJ1-2; TRBD1 aligns across 7 bases. CDR1 SEHNR and CDR2 FQNEAQ come from the germline V gene (reference sequence). The CDR3 has 13 amino acids. Trimming removed 7 bases from V and 3 bases from J; junction bases left unmatched: 5. CDR3 coding DNA: TGTGCCAGCACCTTTACAGGGGACTATGGCTACACCTTC. Its translation is CASTFTGDYGYTF.

This chain links TRBV5-1 with TRBJ2-1; D is unclear. The V gene lost 0 bases and the J gene lost 5 bases, with 9 bases spanning the gap. Germline V gives CDR1 SGHRS, CDR2 YFSETQ. The CDR3 spans 14 residues. The CDR3: CASSLVSGNNEQFF. CDR3 coding DNA: TGCGCCAGCAGCTTGGTGTCGGGTAACAATGAGCAGTTCTTC.

Many counts were recorded for this clonotype. This chain joins TRBV7-2 and TRBJ1-2; 9 bases map to TRBD1. Germline CDR1 reads SGHTA; CDR2 reads FQGNSA. The CDR3 has 13 amino acids. Unmatched junction bases numbered 3, after V lost 5 bases and J lost 5 bases. CDR3 coding DNA: TGTGCCAGCAGCGTCGGACAGGGGTATGGCTACACCTTC. It encodes CASSVGQGYGYTF. Together with reference TRBV7-2 and TRBJ1-2, the CDR3 gives the full variable domain: GAGVSQSPSNKVTEKGKDVELRCDPISGHTALYWYRQSLGQGLEFLIYFQGNSAPDKSGLPSDRFSAERTGGSVSTLTIQRTQQEDSAVYLCASSVGQGYGYTFGSGTRLTVV.

This clonotype was seen ten or more times. The chain employs TRBV5-6 and TRBJ2-5, with 11 nucleotides matching TRBD2. Trimming took 0 bases from V and 5 from J; bases not matched to a gene: 3. Germline V gives CDR1 SGHDT, CDR2 YYEEEE. This CDR3 has 15 residues. CDR3 amino acids: CASSLASGGFETQYF. CDR3 in DNA: TGTGCCAGCAGCTTGGCTAGCGGGGGGTTCGAGACCCAGTACTTC.

This clonotype has only a few counts. The chain joins TRBV20-1 to TRBJ2-7; D call uncertain. V was shortened by 5 bases and J by 2 bases, with 13 bases between the two germline ends. CDR3 size: 13 residues. Germline CDR1 and CDR2: DFQATT and SNEGSKA (reference sequence). This chain's CDR3 is CSAATGLTYEQYV. Here the CDR3 DNA reads TGCAGTGCTGCTACGGGTTTGACCTACGAGCAGTACGTC.

This chain uses TRBV4-1 with TRBJ2-2, with 7 bases lining up with TRBD1. The germline CDR1 and CDR2 sequences are MGHRA and YSYEKL. The ends lost 2 bases at V and 6 bases at J; junction bases unmatched: 3. The CDR3 extends over 14 amino acids. The CDR3 loop is CASSQQGVAGELFF. The CDR3 DNA reads as TGCGCCAGCAGCCAACAGGGGGTAGCCGGGGAGCTGTTTTTT.

V is TRBV4-3 and J is TRBJ2-4; no clear D gene. The CDR3 runs 16 residues. Germline loops: CDR1 LGHNA, CDR2 YSLEER. V was pared by 7 bases and J by 1 base, with 17 bases between. CDR3 sequence reads: CASTSGHHGAKNIQYF. The DNA of the CDR3 is TGCGCCAGCACCAGTGGCCATCACGGGGCCAAAAACATTCAGTACTTC.

This chain links TRBV20-1 with TRBJ1-1; possibly TRBD1 for D (6 bases). Trimming removed 6 bases at V and 1 base at J, with 18 bases between. CDR3 size: 15 residues. Per the germline V gene, CDR1 is DFQATT and CDR2 is SNEGSKA (reference sequence). CDR3 residues: CSAGTGRVSNTEAFF. DNA for the CDR3: TGCAGTGCGGGAACAGGGAGGGTGTCGAACACTGAAGCTTTCTTT.

This chain connects TRBV10-3 to TRBJ2-3; D remains ambiguous. Trimming removed 4 bases from V and 0 bases from J, with 14 bases in between. The germline CDR1 and CDR2 sequences are ENHRY and SYGVKD. The CDR3 covers 16 residues. For the CDR3, the DNA is TGTGCCATCAGTGCGCCCTCAGGTTACAGCACAGATACGCAGTATTTT. This gives the protein CAISAPSGYSTDTQYF.

The chain carries TRBV20-1 and TRBJ1-5; D remains ambiguous. Trimming stripped 8 bases from V and 3 bases from J, with 11 bases between. The length of the CDR3 is 12 residues. Germline V lookup: CDR1 DFQATT, CDR2 SNEGSKA (reference sequence). Here the CDR3 reads CSSRSPNQPQHF. In DNA form, the CDR3 reads TGCAGTTCGCGCAGTCCCAATCAGCCCCAGCATTTT.

This rearrangement joins TRBV20-1 to TRBJ2-6; D may be TRBD2 (6 bases). Trimming removed 6 bases from V and 1 base from J, with 16 bases in between. The germline gives CDR1 DFQATT, CDR2 SNEGSKA (reference sequence). CDR3 size: 16 residues. CDR3 sequence: CSAPLWGRSGANVLTF. The CDR3 DNA is TGCAGTGCCCCGCTATGGGGGAGGTCTGGGGCCAACGTCCTGACTTTC.